Listed below are T cell receptor beta chains from one sample, sequenced in a study of T cell responses to AZD1222 COVID-19 vaccine. Libraries were prepared by immunoSEQ multiplex PCR; TCRdb keeps only in-frame clonotypes and omits some of them. The sample carries 100,000 to 150,000 clones, about 90% recorded once. The sequences come from peripheral blood, collected on day 0 of MenACWY control vaccination. These receptors originate from an adult in good health. Both conserved end residues are part of each CDR3. The order of the fields is V gene, D gene, clone size, J gene, CDR3 DNA, CDR3 protein. A D gene is named only where the DNA matches it firmly. The size field is filled for only some rows; it gives once, few, many or a size class.

V: TRBV11-2
D: .
size: .
J: TRBJ2-1
DNA: TGTGCCAGCAGCTCCGACCCGTGGGCGGGGGAGCAGTTCTTC
CDR3: CASSSDPWAGEQFF

V: TRBV4-2
D: TRBD2
size: .
J: TRBJ2-3
DNA: TGTGCCAGCAGCCCAGCCCGCAGACATATAGCGGGAAGTACACCCCCTAGCACAGATACGCAGTATTTT
CDR3: CASSPARRHIAGSTPPSTDTQYF

V: TRBV5-1
D: .
size: .
J: TRBJ2-7
DNA: TGCGCCAGCAGCTTGGCGGGAGCCGGGACACCCTCCTACGAGCAGTACTTC
CDR3: CASSLAGAGTPSYEQYF

V: TRBV5-5
D: TRBD2
size: .
J: TRBJ2-3
DNA: TGTGCCAGCAGCTTGATCACTAGCGGGAGGGCCCTTTTGACAGATACGCAGTATTTT
CDR3: CASSLITSGRALLTDTQYF

V: TRBV6-5
D: TRBD1
size: .
J: TRBJ2-7
DNA: TGTGCCAGCAGTCAGACAGGGGGACACTCCTACGAGCAGTACTTC
CDR3: CASSQTGGHSYEQYF

V: TRBV28
D: TRBD1
size: .
J: TRBJ1-1
DNA: TGTGCCAGCAGTCCCTACAGGGGAGCGGTCACTGAAGCTTTCTTT
CDR3: CASSPYRGAVTEAFF

V: TRBV11-2
D: .
size: .
J: TRBJ2-2
DNA: TGTGCCAGCAGCTATTACCCGGACAGTGGGAACACCGGGGAGCTGTTTTTT
CDR3: CASSYYPDSGNTGELFF

V: TRBV3-1/TRBV3-2
D: .
size: .
J: TRBJ2-7
DNA: TGTGCCAGCAGCCCCGATCTTACAGGGAGTTTTGTAATGTACGAGCAGTACTTC
CDR3: CASSPDLTGSFVMYEQYF

V: TRBV2
D: TRBD1
size: .
J: TRBJ1-1
DNA: TGTGCCAGCAAAAGCCAGACAGGGGACACTGAAGCTTTCTTT
CDR3: CASKSQTGDTEAFF

V: TRBV29-1
D: .
size: many
J: TRBJ1-2
DNA: TGCAGCGTTCACAGCTTCTATGGCTACACCTTC
CDR3: CSVHSFYGYTF

V: TRBV24-1
D: .
size: .
J: TRBJ2-3
DNA: TGTGCCACCAGTGATTTGGGCAGAGTCAGCACAGATACGCAGTATTTT
CDR3: CATSDLGRVSTDTQYF

V: TRBV5-1
D: .
size: .
J: TRBJ1-1
DNA: TGCGCCAGCGGACCCGGGGCCTACACGACTGAAGCTTTCTTT
CDR3: CASGPGAYTTEAFF

V: TRBV2
D: .
size: .
J: TRBJ1-6
DNA: TGTGCCAGCAGTGAAGGGCAGGGCCGTAATAATTCACCCCTCCACTTT
CDR3: CASSEGQGRNNSPLHF

V: TRBV15
D: TRBD2
size: .
J: TRBJ2-1
DNA: TGTGCCACCAGCAGAGACCTAGCGGGGTATGAGCAGTTCTTC
CDR3: CATSRDLAGYEQFF

V: TRBV5-1
D: .
size: .
J: TRBJ2-5
DNA: TGCGCCAGCAGGGACGGGGAGACCCAGTACTTC
CDR3: CASRDGETQYF

V: TRBV6-1
D: .
size: .
J: TRBJ1-2
DNA: TGTGCCAGCAGTGAAATCGGCGTGGTCGGAGACTTC
CDR3: CASSEIGVVGDF

V: TRBV27
D: TRBD1
size: .
J: TRBJ2-7
DNA: TGTGCCAGCAGCCCCTTGGTCGGGACAGATTACTACGAGCAGTACTTC
CDR3: CASSPLVGTDYYEQYF

V: TRBV12-5
D: TRBD2
size: .
J: TRBJ2-1
DNA: TGTGCTAGTGGTTTGACTGGGACTAGCGGACGCACGGCCTACAATGAGCAGTTCTTC
CDR3: CASGLTGTSGRTAYNEQFF

V: TRBV28
D: .
size: .
J: TRBJ1-2
DNA: TGTGCCAGCAGTCAGGGGAACTATGGCTACACCTTC
CDR3: CASSQGNYGYTF

V: TRBV6-6
D: TRBD1
size: .
J: TRBJ1-5
DNA: TGTGCCAGCAGTCCGGACAGGGTCTATAGCAATCAGCCCCAGCATTTT
CDR3: CASSPDRVYSNQPQHF

V: TRBV2
D: .
size: .
J: TRBJ2-1
DNA: TGTGCCAGCAGTGAAGATCTAGGGAATGGCTGGAAGCAGTTCTTC
CDR3: CASSEDLGNGWKQFF

V: TRBV24-1
D: TRBD2
size: .
J: TRBJ2-5
DNA: TGTGCCACCAGCACGGGACTAGCGGAAGAGACCCAGTACTTC
CDR3: CATSTGLAEETQYF

V: TRBV28
D: .
size: .
J: TRBJ2-3
DNA: TGTGCCAGCAGTCGCGACAGGCTACTCACAGATACGCAGTATTTT
CDR3: CASSRDRLLTDTQYF

V: TRBV4-1
D: .
size: .
J: TRBJ1-1
DNA: TGCGCCAGCAGCCAAGTTGACGGGGGGAACACTGAAGCTTTCTTT
CDR3: CASSQVDGGNTEAFF

V: TRBV6-2/TRBV6-3
D: .
size: .
J: TRBJ1-2
DNA: TGTGCCAGCAGCCGAGGACAGAGAGGCTACACCTTC
CDR3: CASSRGQRGYTF

V: TRBV10-2
D: TRBD2
size: .
J: TRBJ2-1
DNA: TGCGCCAGCAGGTGGACTAGCACGGACAATGAGCAGTTCTTC
CDR3: CASRWTSTDNEQFF

V: TRBV7-8
D: .
size: once
J: TRBJ1-3
DNA: TGTGCCAGCAGCTTCGGAAGTAAATCTGGAAACACCATATATTTT
CDR3: CASSFGSKSGNTIYF

V: TRBV7-9
D: .
size: .
J: TRBJ2-7
DNA: TGTGCCAGCGGACGTACCGACGAGCAGTACTTC
CDR3: CASGRTDEQYF

V: TRBV5-6
D: .
size: .
J: TRBJ1-5
DNA: TGTGCCAGCCGCGGGTGGGGGGCCAATCAGCCCCAGCATTTT
CDR3: CASRGWGANQPQHF

V: TRBV7-6
D: .
size: .
J: TRBJ2-3
DNA: TGTGCCAGCAGCTTAGTGAGCGGCTCTAGCACAGATACGCAGTATTTT
CDR3: CASSLVSGSSTDTQYF

V: TRBV4-1
D: TRBD2
size: .
J: TRBJ2-7
DNA: TGCGCCAGCAGCCAACCGGGACTAGCGGGGGAGCAGTACTTC
CDR3: CASSQPGLAGEQYF

V: TRBV6-5
D: .
size: .
J: TRBJ1-3
DNA: TGTGCCAGCAGTCCAAACGGGGGCTCTGGAAACACCATATATTTT
CDR3: CASSPNGGSGNTIYF

V: TRBV30
D: .
size: .
J: TRBJ1-4
DNA: TGTGCCTGGAGGACAACAGGAGAAAAACTGTTTTTT
CDR3: CAWRTTGEKLFF

V: TRBV28
D: .
size: .
J: TRBJ2-1
DNA: TGTGCCAGCAGTTTAGTCGGTGGCCCCTCCTACAATGAGCAGTTCTTC
CDR3: CASSLVGGPSYNEQFF

V: TRBV19
D: TRBD1
size: .
J: TRBJ1-2
DNA: TGTGCCAGTAGTCTTACCGGGACAGGGGGTAAATCTCTCATGAGTGGCTACACCTTC
CDR3: CASSLTGTGGKSLMSGYTF

V: TRBV4-3
D: .
size: .
J: TRBJ1-2
DNA: TGCGCCAGCAGCCAAGGACAATCGGGCCTCTATGGCTACACCTTC
CDR3: CASSQGQSGLYGYTF

V: TRBV11-2
D: .
size: .
J: TRBJ2-1
DNA: TGTGCCAGCAGCTCCCCTACAGGGAGCTCCTACAATGAGCAGTTCTTC
CDR3: CASSSPTGSSYNEQFF

V: TRBV19
D: .
size: .
J: TRBJ2-5
DNA: TGTGCCAGTAGCCCACGGGGCGGTGGAGAGACCCAGTACTTC
CDR3: CASSPRGGGETQYF

V: TRBV27
D: .
size: .
J: TRBJ2-2
DNA: TGTGCCAGCAGCATCAAACAGGGTCCCGGGGAGCTGTTTTTT
CDR3: CASSIKQGPGELFF

V: TRBV2
D: .
size: .
J: TRBJ2-5
DNA: TGTGCCAGCAGTGAAGGGAGAGGAGAGACCCAGTACTTC
CDR3: CASSEGRGETQYF

V: TRBV7-9
D: TRBD2
size: .
J: TRBJ2-5
DNA: TGTGCCAGCAGCACCGGACTAGCGGGGGGGCAAGAGACCCAGTACTTC
CDR3: CASSTGLAGGQETQYF

V: TRBV19
D: TRBD1
size: .
J: TRBJ2-7
DNA: TGTGCCAGTAGTACCGGGACAGCCTTCTACGAGCAGTACTTC
CDR3: CASSTGTAFYEQYF

V: TRBV2
D: .
size: .
J: TRBJ2-1
DNA: TGTGCCAGCAGTGGGCAGAGACAGTTAATCAATGAGCAGTTCTTC
CDR3: CASSGQRQLINEQFF

V: TRBV10-1
D: .
size: once
J: TRBJ1-5
DNA: TGCGCCAGCAGGAAAGACAGGCCCCTAGTTGATAGCAATCAGCCCCAGCATTTT
CDR3: CASRKDRPLVDSNQPQHF

V: TRBV7-6
D: .
size: once
J: TRBJ2-5
DNA: TGTGCCAGCAGCTTAGCGGGGAAGGCGGAGACCCAGTACTTC
CDR3: CASSLAGKAETQYF